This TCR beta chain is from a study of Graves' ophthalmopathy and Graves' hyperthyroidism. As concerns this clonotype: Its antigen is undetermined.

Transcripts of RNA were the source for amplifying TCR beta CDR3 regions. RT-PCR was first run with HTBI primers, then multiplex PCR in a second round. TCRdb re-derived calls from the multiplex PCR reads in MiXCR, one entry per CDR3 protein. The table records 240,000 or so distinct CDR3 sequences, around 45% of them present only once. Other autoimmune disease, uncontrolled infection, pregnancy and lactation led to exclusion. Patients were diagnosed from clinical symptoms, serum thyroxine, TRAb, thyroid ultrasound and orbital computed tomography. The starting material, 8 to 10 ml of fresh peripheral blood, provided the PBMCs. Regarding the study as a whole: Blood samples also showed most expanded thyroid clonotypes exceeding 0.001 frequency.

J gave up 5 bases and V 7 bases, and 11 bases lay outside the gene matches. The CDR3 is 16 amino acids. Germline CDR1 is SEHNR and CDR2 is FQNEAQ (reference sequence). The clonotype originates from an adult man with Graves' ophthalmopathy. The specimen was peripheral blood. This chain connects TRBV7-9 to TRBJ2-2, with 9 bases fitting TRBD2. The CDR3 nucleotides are TGTGCCAGCACCCTAGGGGTAGCGGGAGCTACCGGGGAGCTGTTTTTT. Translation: CASTLGVAGATGELFF.